This T cell receptor beta chain is from a study of T cell repertoires in cytomegalovirus infection (dated by TCRdb to between 2018 and 2021). Regarding the study in general: Peptide stimulations targeted recently identified HLA-C-restricted CMV epitopes, whose presentation resists viral immunomodulation, together with well-studied HLA-B-restricted epitopes. Because public TCR beta signatures pointed to carriage of CMV infection together with the matching HLA type, the HLA type of each donor mattered for the analysis. Results the study describes overall, beyond this receptor: In the ex vivo response, HLA-C-restricted CMV-specific TCR beta clonotypes were dominant, and in two of eight donors the single most frequent clonotype came from this HLA-C-restricted group. Carriers of CMV infection plus the relevant HLA type were discriminated by the cumulative frequency of public TCR beta family members in the study cohort and in an independent roughly 370-donor cohort.

Explained via the paper, the treatment or condition label denotes: in vitro stimulation with specific CMV peptide epitopes to enrich CMV-specific T cells. The germline V and J ends show losses of 4 bases and 7 bases respectively, and no gene match explains 5 bases of the junction. Its CDR3 holds 12 amino acids, cysteine through phenylalanine. The only DNA kept is the CDR3, 36 bases in frame from the first base. Based on the germline V gene, the CDR1 and CDR2 sequences are SGHDT and YYEEEE. The listed sequencing device is Illumina HiSeq 1500. In-frame beta chains were kept once TCRdb had trimmed the public reads at Q25 with fastp and called clones with MiXCR. CDR3 protein sequences are deduplicated, and each keeps its most common genes and DNA. In all, the sample holds roughly 700,000 distinct CDR3 sequences, and around a third of those were seen once. The ten largest clonotypes hold roughly 18% of the sample.

This clonotype was detected a few times. No cognate antigen has been identified for it. Nothing much larger sits one base from this clone, and base qualities are not available. Source: cultured PBMCs, taken from culture after CMV antigen stimulation. This sequence was found in a human donor in good health (CMV status not recorded). Some clones in this sample may be carry-over from other donors' samples. Recombination connected TRBV5-6 to TRBJ2-7, and 7 junction bases match TRBD1. The DNA reads as follows: TGTGCCAGCAGCCGTAACAGGGGAGAGCAGTACTTC. Translation gives CASSRNRGEQYF.